Listed here is a single T cell receptor (beta chain). Clones were sequenced by immunoSEQ multiplex PCR, and TCRdb holds only the in-frame ones, with some missing. Of 2 million to 3 million clones detected, under 95% appear once; the ten largest clones hold 0.36%. The CDR3 has 14 amino acids. V gave up 1 base and J gave up 4 bases, with 10 bases separating them. Germline V gives CDR1 KGHSH, CDR2 LQKENI. The source of the sample is a study of shared clonotypes between healthy human individuals. The specimen sequenced was naive CD4+ T cells from PBMCs. Subset denoted: CD45RA+ positively selected. The J gene is TRBJ2-5, the V gene TRBV18, with a weak D call TRBD1 (5 bases). The receptor was derived from a man aged 18 to 29 in good health. Some clones in this sample may be carry-over from other donors' samples. CDR3 amino acids: CASSPQWGAETQYF. As DNA, the CDR3 is TGTGCCAGCTCACCACAGTGGGGCGCAGAGACCCAGTACTTC.